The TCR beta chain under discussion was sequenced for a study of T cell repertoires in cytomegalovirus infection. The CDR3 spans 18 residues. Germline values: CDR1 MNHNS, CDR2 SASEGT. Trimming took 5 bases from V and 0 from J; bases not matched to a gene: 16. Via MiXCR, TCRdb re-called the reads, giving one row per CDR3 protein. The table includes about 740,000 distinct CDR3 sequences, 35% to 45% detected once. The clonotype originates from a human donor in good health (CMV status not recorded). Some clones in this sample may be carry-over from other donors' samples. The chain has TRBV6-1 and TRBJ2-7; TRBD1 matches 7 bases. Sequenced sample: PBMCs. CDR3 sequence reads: CASSTYSPGQPTSYEQYF. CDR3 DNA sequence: TGTGCCAGCAGTACTTACTCTCCGGGACAGCCAACCTCCTACGAGCAGTACTTC.